The T cell receptor beta chain under discussion was sequenced for a study of blood T cell repertoires in COVID-19 (dated by TCRdb to the early 2020s). For the study in its entirety: The collaborator samples originated in the United States, Italy and Spain and spanned the acute and convalescent phases of COVID-19. The repertoires were released in a freely available public database meant as a resource for research on the immune response to SARS-CoV-2. A de-identified subject ID, COVID-19 status, age in years and sex were almost always included in the sample metadata. The samples were drawn from two sources: the first 160 participants of the ongoing ImmuneRACE study, and approximately 1,300 subjects contributed by 6 global collaborators. The prospective study material was composed of cDNA or gDNA derived from T cells, B-cell-depleted T cells, or PBMCs. Where available, HLA class I and class II types were taken from metadata supplied by the sample provider and were not determined by assay-based typing. Deeply sampled blood TCRbeta repertoires from subjects exposed to, actively infected with, or recovered from COVID-19 were included in the dataset.

Based on the germline V gene, the CDR1 and CDR2 sequences are SGHRS and YFSETQ. Taken from cysteine to phenylalanine, the CDR3 has 15 residues. Only the CDR3 DNA stays, 45 bases, in frame from base 1. V lost 0 bases and J lost 0 bases; the stretch between them is 7 bases long. Collaborating institutions collected whole blood in K2EDTA tubes following their own protocols. For TCRbeta analysis, collaborator samples were shipped as frozen whole blood, as isolated PBMCs, or as DNA extracted from either sample type. Overall results and qualifications from the work: How much clinical and demographic metadata was included differed by source and by participant, and the metadata was provided uncurated.

TCRbeta CDR3 regions were amplified from genomic DNA by means of the immunoSEQ Assay, a bias-controlled multiplex PCR. The source study handled its data this way. Nucleated cell counts per sample were estimated from amplification of reference gene primers within the assay. To quantify the absolute abundance of each unique TCRbeta CDR3 rearrangement, sequence reads were collapsed and filtered. For each sample, productive Simpson clonality was calculated as the square root of Simpson's diversity index over productive rearrangements. TCRdb's version of the immuneACCESS table is confined to in-frame rearrangements and falls short of the full clone set. An unresolved V gene accounts for under half of the shortfall where checked; the remainder is of unknown origin. V and J calls and clone size come straight from that table; D and trimming were deduced from the DNA. This sample comprises about 150,000 clones, around 78% of them detected only once. Around 1.5% of the sample rests with the top ten.

Comment on this clone: Its antigen is currently not known. Base qualities are not at hand, and no much larger clone is one base apart.

Sequences were obtained from peripheral blood. The chain joins TRBV5-1 to TRBJ1-5; a confident D gene designation cannot be given. This clonotype was obtained from a man older than 75 with acute or convalescent COVID-19. The CDR3: CASSLGGHSNQPQHF. The DNA reads TGCGCCAGCAGCTTGGGCGGGCATAGCAATCAGCCCCAGCATTTT.